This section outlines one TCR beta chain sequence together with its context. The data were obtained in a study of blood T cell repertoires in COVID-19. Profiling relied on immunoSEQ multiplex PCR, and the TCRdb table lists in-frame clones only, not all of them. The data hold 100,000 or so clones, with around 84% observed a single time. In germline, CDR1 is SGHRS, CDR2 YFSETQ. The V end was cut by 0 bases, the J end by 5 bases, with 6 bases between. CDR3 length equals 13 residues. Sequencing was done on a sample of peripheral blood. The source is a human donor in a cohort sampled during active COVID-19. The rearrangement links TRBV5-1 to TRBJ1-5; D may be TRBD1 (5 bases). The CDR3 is CASSLVGDQPQHF. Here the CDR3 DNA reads TGCGCCAGCAGCTTGGTAGGGGATCAGCCCCAGCATTTT.